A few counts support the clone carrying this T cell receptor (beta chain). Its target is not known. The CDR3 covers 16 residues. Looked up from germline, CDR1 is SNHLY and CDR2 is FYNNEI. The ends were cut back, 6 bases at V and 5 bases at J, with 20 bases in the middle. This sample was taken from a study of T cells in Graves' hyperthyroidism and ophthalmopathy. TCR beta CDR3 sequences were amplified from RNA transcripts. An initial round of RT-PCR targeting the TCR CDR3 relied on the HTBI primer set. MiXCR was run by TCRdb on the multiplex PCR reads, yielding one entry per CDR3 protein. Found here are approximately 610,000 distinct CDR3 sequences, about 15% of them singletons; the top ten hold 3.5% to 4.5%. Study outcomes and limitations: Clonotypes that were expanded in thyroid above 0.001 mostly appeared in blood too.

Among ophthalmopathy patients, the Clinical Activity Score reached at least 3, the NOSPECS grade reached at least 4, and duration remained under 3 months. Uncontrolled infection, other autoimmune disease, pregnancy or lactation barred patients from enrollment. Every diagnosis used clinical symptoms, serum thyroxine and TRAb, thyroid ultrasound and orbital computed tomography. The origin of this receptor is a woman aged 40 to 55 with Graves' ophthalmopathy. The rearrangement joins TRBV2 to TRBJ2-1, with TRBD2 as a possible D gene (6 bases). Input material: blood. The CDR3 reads CASRARLANLNNEQFF. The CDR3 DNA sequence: TGTGCCAGCAGAGCTCGTCTAGCGAACCTAAACAATGAGCAGTTCTTC.